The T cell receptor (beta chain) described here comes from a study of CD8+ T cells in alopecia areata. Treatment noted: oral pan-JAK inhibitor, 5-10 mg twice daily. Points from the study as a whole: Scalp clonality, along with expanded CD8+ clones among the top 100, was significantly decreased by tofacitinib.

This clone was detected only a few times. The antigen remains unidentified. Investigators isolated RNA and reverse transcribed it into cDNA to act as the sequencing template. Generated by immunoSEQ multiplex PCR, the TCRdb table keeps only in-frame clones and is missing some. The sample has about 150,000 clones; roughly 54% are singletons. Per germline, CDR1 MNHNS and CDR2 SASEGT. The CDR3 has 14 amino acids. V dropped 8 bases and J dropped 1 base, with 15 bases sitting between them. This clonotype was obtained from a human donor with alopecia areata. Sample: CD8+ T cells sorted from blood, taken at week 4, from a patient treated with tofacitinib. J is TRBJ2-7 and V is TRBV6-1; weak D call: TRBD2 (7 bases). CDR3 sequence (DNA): TGTGCCAGCTTCGGTCGGGGGGCGTCCTACGAGCAGTACTTC. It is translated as CASFGRGASYEQYF.